The clone carrying this T cell receptor beta chain showed up just once. Trimming cost V 3 bases and J 0 bases, with 12 bases left between them. Germline loops: CDR1 SGHTA, CDR2 FQGNSA. The CDR3 contains 15 residues. Generated by immunoSEQ multiplex PCR, the TCRdb table keeps only in-frame clones and is missing some. The repertoire has approximately 89,000 clones, about 94% of them found once; the top ten carry around 0.37%. These data are taken from a study of technical replicates of blood from several donors. V is TRBV7-2 and J is TRBJ2-7, with D unclear. This receptor was obtained from a human donor in good health. The material sequenced was T cells isolated from PBMCs. The DNA of the CDR3 is TGTGCCAGCAGCTTTGGCTCCTCCAGCTCCTACGAGCAGTACTTC. Its translation: CASSFGSSSSYEQYF.